The 20 T cell receptor beta chains below come from one sample, sequenced in a study of OX40 agonist ivuxolimab in advanced cancers. Profiling relied on immunoSEQ multiplex PCR, and the TCRdb table lists in-frame clones only, not all of them. The repertoire includes 35,000 to 50,000 clones, 70% to 90% of them detected once, and 21% sits in the top ten. The sample in question was CD4+ or CD8+ T cells sorted from blood, obtained in a trial of the OX40 agonist ivuxolimab. These receptors came from an adult with an advanced solid tumor such as melanoma, head and neck, liver or kidney cancer.

The chain links TRBV7-3 to TRBJ1-1; D gene uncertain. V dropped 5 bases and J dropped 4 bases, with 11 bases sitting between them. CDR1 is SGHTA, CDR2 FQGTGA, per germline. This CDR3 spans 13 amino acids. The CDR3 nucleotides are TGTGCCAGCAGCCCCTTAGGGATCACTGAAGCTTTCTTT. Its translation is CASSPLGITEAFF.

V usage is TRBV28 and J usage is TRBJ2-7; possibly TRBD1 for D (6 bases). Trimming took off 8 bases at V and 5 bases at J, with 16 bases between the two ends. This CDR3 contains 13 residues. CDR1 and CDR2 from the germline V gene are MDHEN and SYDVKM. CDR3 in amino acids: CASLMTGVNEQYF. The CDR3 DNA reads TGTGCCAGCCTAATGACAGGAGTAAACGAGCAGTACTTC.

CDR3 in DNA: TGTGCCAGCAGCTTCCGGACAGGGTCTAGCACAGATACGCAGTATTTT. Translating gives CASSFRTGSSTDTQYF. This rearrangement joins TRBV11-2 to TRBJ2-3; 8 positions agree with TRBD1. The CDR3 spans 16 residues. With V trimmed by 3 bases and J by 0 bases, 5 bases remained unmatched. Germline loops: CDR1 SGHAT, CDR2 FQNNGV.

The chain is built from TRBV6-6 and TRBJ2-1, with D tentatively TRBD1 (6 bases). CDR3 length: 13 residues. CDR1 and CDR2 (germline): MNHNY, SVGAGI (reference sequence). V lost 2 bases to trimming and J lost 8 bases, with 10 bases between them. The DNA for the CDR3 is TGTGCCAGCAGTTACCTCAACAGGGATGAGCAGTTCTTC. This encodes CASSYLNRDEQFF.

This clone was seen a handful of times. The chain is built from TRBV7-6 and TRBJ2-3; 11 bases agree with TRBD2. The V gene's germline CDR1 is SGHVS and CDR2 FNYEAQ. With V trimmed by 5 bases and J by 3 bases, 13 bases remained unmatched. The CDR3 is 18 residues long. The CDR3 sequence is CASSPPPSGGQVTDTQYF. CDR3 bases: TGTGCCAGCAGCCCACCTCCTAGCGGGGGGCAAGTGACAGATACGCAGTATTTT.

The chain employs TRBV27 and TRBJ1-2; 7 bases map to TRBD1. The CDR3 runs to 13 residues. Germline loops: CDR1 MNHEY, CDR2 SMNVEV (reference sequence). Losses at the gene ends were 5 bases for V and 11 bases for J; bases not matched to a gene: 11. The CDR3 bases are TGTGCCAGCAGTCCGGGACAGCTCGAGGGTTACACCTTC. Translation: CASSPGQLEGYTF.

Sample share makes this clone medium-sized. V usage is TRBV19 and J usage is TRBJ1-2; no definite D call. The germline gives CDR1 LNHDA, CDR2 SQIVND (reference sequence). Trimming pared 0 bases from V and 8 bases from J, leaving 10 bases between. The CDR3 loop spans 13 amino acids. The chain's CDR3 is CASSIDHWQGYTF. The CDR3 DNA reads TGTGCCAGTAGTATAGATCATTGGCAGGGCTACACCTTC.

This clone has just one count. The chain carries TRBV4-3 and TRBJ2-7, with unresolved D. This CDR3 is 14 amino acids long. Trimming took 0 bases from V and 3 from J, leaving 9 bases between them. Germline CDR1 is LGHNA and CDR2 is YSLEER. The CDR3 DNA reads as TGCGCCAGCAGCCAAGATTGGTCGGGCTACGAGCAGTACTTC. It yields the protein CASSQDWSGYEQYF.

This clone was seen just once. V and J are TRBV7-8 and TRBJ2-7, with D possibly being TRBD1 or TRBD2 (5 bases each). The CDR3 extends over 17 amino acids. Trimming took off 5 bases at V and 0 bases at J, with 20 bases between the two ends. Germline V CDR1 and CDR2: SGHVS, FQNEAQ. The CDR3, as DNA: TGTGCCAGCAGCCTTTTTACACCACGGGGACGCTCCTACGAGCAGTACTTC. It codes for CASSLFTPRGRSYEQYF.

This clone was counted between two and nine times. The rearrangement uses TRBV27 and TRBJ2-6, with no clear D. From germline, CDR1 is MNHEY and CDR2 SMNVEV (reference sequence). The germline V and J ends were trimmed by 4 bases and 4 bases, with 5 bases remaining between them. The CDR3 spans 13 residues. DNA of the CDR3: TGTGCCAGCAGTTGGGCCGGGGCCAACGTCCTGACTTTC. Protein: CASSWAGANVLTF.

Turning to this clone: Other nucleotide sequences from this sample produce the same CDR3. The chain's CDR3 is CASSGVRELPYEQYF. The DNA for the CDR3 is TGTGCCAGCAGTGGGGTCCGGGAATTACCCTACGAGCAGTACTTC. J is TRBJ2-7 and V is TRBV7-2; D perhaps matches TRBD2 (5 bases). The CDR3 has 15 amino acids. Germline lookup yields CDR1 SGHTA and CDR2 FQGNSA. The V gene lost 6 bases and the J gene lost 2 bases, with 17 bases spanning the gap.

The chain joins TRBV6-5 to TRBJ1-1; 7 bases are a match to TRBD1. The CDR3 has 14 amino acids. Germline V gene lookup returns CDR1 MNHEY and CDR2 SVGAGI. With V trimmed by 5 bases and J by 4 bases, 7 bases remained unmatched. CDR3 loop: CASSTPPGGTEAFF. In DNA form, the CDR3 reads TGTGCCAGCAGTACCCCCCCAGGGGGCACTGAAGCTTTCTTT.

V is TRBV5-4 and J is TRBJ2-3; D not certain. Trimming took off 0 bases at V and 0 bases at J, with 8 bases between the two ends. The CDR3 consists of 15 residues. Germline V gene lookup returns CDR1 SGHNT and CDR2 YYREEE (reference sequence). The CDR3 loop is CASSLGSYSTDTQYF. The CDR3 DNA follows: TGTGCCAGCAGCTTGGGGTCTTACAGCACAGATACGCAGTATTTT.

The chain employs TRBV7-2 and TRBJ1-2, with D tentatively TRBD1 (5 bases). Trimming removed 0 bases at V and 3 bases at J, with 11 bases between. The CDR3 length is 15 residues. Germline CDR1 is SGHTA and CDR2 is FQGNSA. CDR3 residues: CASSLALGQYYGYTF. CDR3 sequence (DNA): TGTGCCAGCAGCTTAGCGCTAGGACAATACTATGGCTACACCTTC.

This clone has a single count. The chain is built from TRBV2 and TRBJ2-7; D is possibly TRBD1 (5 bases). V was pared by 5 bases and J by 0 bases, with 11 bases between. The CDR3 totals 14 residues. CDR1 and CDR2 from the germline V gene are SNHLY and FYNNEI. The CDR3 region has the DNA TGTGCCAGCAGTTTTGTGACAGTCTCCTACGAGCAGTACTTC. Its protein is CASSFVTVSYEQYF.

The J gene is TRBJ1-1, the V gene TRBV6-6; D is possibly TRBD1 (5 bases). This CDR3 is 13 amino acids long. Trimming left V 7 bases short and J 2 bases short, with 11 bases between. CDR1 is MNHNY and CDR2 is SVGAGI in the germline V gene (reference sequence). DNA for the CDR3: TGTGCCAGCACGGCGGGGGGAAACACTGAAGCTTTCTTT. The encoded protein is CASTAGGNTEAFF.

The gene calls are TRBV7-8 and TRBJ2-5; TRBD2 is a possible D gene (5 bases). The germline V gene has CDR1 SGHVS and CDR2 FQNEAQ. Trimming stripped 5 bases from V and 4 bases from J, with 14 bases between. This CDR3 has 14 amino acids. The DNA for the CDR3 is TGTGCCAGCAGCCCCACCCGGGGAATAGAGACCCAGTACTTC. The encoded protein is CASSPTRGIETQYF.

CDR3: CATSSRDSYGYTF. The CDR3 DNA is TGTGCCACAAGTTCCCGGGACAGCTATGGCTACACCTTC. The chain joins TRBV28 to TRBJ1-2; 7 nucleotides line up with TRBD1. The CDR3 length is 13 residues. J gave up 4 bases and V 10 bases, and 9 bases lay outside the gene matches. The germline CDR1 and CDR2 sequences are MDHEN and SYDVKM.

A word on this clone: One junction end disagrees with the germline gene, perhaps due to a read error. The chain carries TRBV6-7 and TRBJ1-2, with D possibly TRBD1 on 5 matching bases. TRBV6-7 carries the ORF label, with uncertain function. The CDR3 covers 16 residues. As DNA, the CDR3 is TGTGCCAGCAGTGACTCCCGACGACAGTCTAAGTATGGCTACACCTTC. Translation: CASSDSRRQSKYGYTF.

The chain combines TRBV11-3 with TRBJ1-1; D gene ambiguous. The length of the CDR3 is 13 residues. V lost 6 bases to trimming and J lost 1 base, with 9 bases between them. CDR1 SGHNT and CDR2 YENEEA come from the germline V gene. CDR3 DNA sequence: TGTGCCAGCAGTCGACACCCGAACACTGAAGCTTTCTTT. Translated: CASSRHPNTEAFF.